This note documents a single T cell receptor beta chain sequence. The CDR3 runs 13 residues. Germline V gene data show CDR1 as SGDLS and CDR2 as YYNGEE. The ends lost 4 bases at V and 3 bases at J; junction bases unmatched: 2. This specimen belongs to a study of blood T cell repertoires in COVID-19. About the study: PBMCs, B-cell-depleted T cells, or T cells were the source of the cDNA or gDNA that made up the material.

Only in-frame clones appear in the TCRdb table, and some are missing; sequencing was by immunoSEQ multiplex PCR. The data show roughly 340,000 clones, with about 90% seen just once and more than 5.5% held by the top ten. The chain couples TRBV9 to TRBJ1-2; 8 nucleotides agree with TRBD1. Sequenced input: peripheral blood. The sequence was obtained from a woman in her sixties or seventies with COVID-19, enrolled during active disease. The CDR3, as DNA: TGTGCCAGCAGCTCGGGACAGGACTATGGCTACACCTTC. Protein sequence: CASSSGQDYGYTF.